Below, 18 T cell receptor beta chains from the same sample are listed, as sequenced in a study of T cells in Graves' hyperthyroidism and ophthalmopathy (dated 2019 in TCRdb). The library relied on multiplex PCR. The sample was run on an Illumina HiSeq 2000. Amplification of TCR beta CDR3 regions was carried out from RNA transcripts. A first-round RT-PCR of the TCR CDR3 used the HTBI primer set with the Qiagen OneStep RT-PCR kit. The public sequencing data were trimmed at Q25 with fastp and processed into clonotypes with MiXCR by TCRdb, which kept only in-frame beta chains. Rows are combined by CDR3 protein, so each entry shows the most common genes and DNA. The sample contains hundreds of thousands of distinct CDR3 sequences, approximately 15% of them found a single time. 55% to 60% of the sample is in the top ten clones. The source material was blood. All receptors come from a woman in her fifties or sixties with Graves' ophthalmopathy.

This clonotype has more than one count but fewer than ten. The CDR3 DNA reads TGTGCCAGCAGCCGGGAGGTCTCTGGGGCCAACGTCCTGACTTTC. Translating it yields CASSREVSGANVLTF. The V call is TRBV5-5, the J call TRBJ2-6; 7 positions match TRBD2. The CDR3 has 15 amino acids. Germline V CDR1 and CDR2: SGHKS, YYEKEE (reference sequence). The V gene end was trimmed by 4 bases and the J gene end by 0 bases; junction bases not matched to a gene: 1. Filled out from reference TRBV5-5 and TRBJ2-6, the complete variable domain reads DAGVTQSPTHLIKTRGQQVTLRCSPISGHKSVSWYQQVLGQGPQFIFQYYEKEERGRGNFPDRFSARQFPNYSSELNVNALLLGDSALYLCASSREVSGANVLTFGAGSRLTVL.

In its sample, this clonotype was seen many times. The V and J genes are TRBV7-8 and TRBJ2-5; the D is unclear. V lost 1 base to trimming and J lost 5 bases, with 11 bases between them. CDR3 length: 14 residues. The germline V gene has CDR1 SGHVS and CDR2 FQNEAQ. The chain's CDR3 is CASSLEGAGETQYF. CDR3 nucleotides: TGTGCCAGCAGCTTAGAGGGTGCCGGGGAGACCCAGTACTTC.

This clonotype was observed at least ten times. The chain is built from TRBV28 and TRBJ1-2; 12 bases align to TRBD1. Per germline, CDR1 MDHEN and CDR2 SYDVKM. Germline trimming cut 6 bases from V and 7 bases from J; bases unmatched to any gene: 6. The CDR3 covers 14 residues. The CDR3 nucleotides read TGTGCCAGCAGGGGGACAGGGGGCGCGAGTGGCTACACCTTC. Protein product: CASRGTGGASGYTF.

J is TRBJ1-5 and V is TRBV25-1; D unclear. The CDR3 has 13 residues. In germline, CDR1 is MGHDK, CDR2 SYGVNS. With 3 bases removed from V and 7 bases from J, the gap between germline ends came to 10 bases. The CDR3 is CASSEADWQPQHF. In nucleotides, the CDR3 is TGTGCCAGCAGTGAGGCCGACTGGCAGCCCCAGCATTTT.

This clonotype was seen a handful of times. This chain uses TRBV11-3 with TRBJ2-1; 11 bases are shared with TRBD2. Losses at the gene ends were 4 bases for V and 6 bases for J; bases not matched to a gene: 5. This CDR3 is built from 15 residues. Germline lookup yields CDR1 SGHNT and CDR2 YENEEA. The CDR3 nucleotides are TGTGCCAGCAGCTCGGGTAGCGGGGGGGCCAATGAGCAGTTCTTC. It encodes CASSSGSGGANEQFF.

V is TRBV29-1 and J is TRBJ2-2; perhaps TRBD1 as D (6 bases). Trimming removed 6 bases at V and 6 bases at J, with 20 bases between. Looked up from germline, CDR1 is SQVTM and CDR2 is ANQGSEA. This CDR3 contains 15 residues. The CDR3: CSVTYESRGAGELFF. CDR3 nucleotide sequence: TGCAGCGTGACCTATGAATCCAGGGGAGCCGGGGAGCTGTTTTTT.

This clonotype was observed many times. V is TRBV4-3 and J is TRBJ2-3, with TRBD2 identical over 9 bases. J was trimmed by 0 bases and V by 3 bases; bases with no gene match: 4. Germline V gene data show CDR1 as LGHNA and CDR2 as YSLEER. CDR3 length equals 16 residues. As DNA, the CDR3 is TGCGCCAGCAGCCAGACTAGCGGATCTAGCACAGATACGCAGTATTTT. Protein: CASSQTSGSSTDTQYF.

This clonotype was detected only a few times. The chain couples TRBV5-1 to TRBJ2-1, with 10 nucleotides matching TRBD2. Trimming removed 3 bases from V and 1 base from J; junction bases left unmatched: 1. CDR1 is SGHRS and CDR2 is YFSETQ in the germline V gene. The CDR3 is made up of 15 amino acids. The chain's CDR3 is CASSSSGGSYNEQFF. CDR3 bases: TGCGCCAGCAGCTCTAGCGGGGGATCCTACAATGAGCAGTTCTTC.

This clonotype has at least ten counts. In DNA form, the CDR3 reads TGTGCCAGCAGCTTCGGGACAGCTCAAGAGACCCAGTACTTC. This encodes CASSFGTAQETQYF. This chain links TRBV5-6 with TRBJ2-5; TRBD1 matches 7 bases. The V and J ends lost 2 bases and 2 bases, in that order; junction bases with no gene match: 3. In germline, CDR1 is SGHDT, CDR2 YYEEEE. The CDR3 is 14 amino acids.

This clonotype was detected many times. The J gene is TRBJ1-4, the V gene TRBV6-2 or TRBV6-3; D is unresolved. V shed 6 bases and J shed 8 bases, with 7 bases lying between them. The germline V gene has CDR1 MNHEY and CDR2 SVGEGT. This CDR3 is built from 11 residues. CDR3 sequence: CASSPAEKLFF. CDR3 coding DNA: TGTGCCAGCAGCCCGGCAGAAAAACTGTTTTTT.

The chain carries TRBV30 and TRBJ2-5, with D possibly TRBD1 on 6 matching bases. The length of the CDR3 is 12 residues. Germline CDR1 reads GTSNPN; CDR2 reads SVGIG (reference sequence). Trimming stripped 2 bases from V and 3 bases from J, with 7 bases between. This chain's CDR3 is CAWSKGEETQYF. CDR3 coding DNA: TGTGCCTGGAGTAAGGGGGAAGAGACCCAGTACTTC. The whole variable domain, filled in from reference TRBV30 and TRBJ2-5, reads SQTIHQWPATLVQPVGSPLSLECTVEGTSNPNLYWYRQAAGRGLQLLFYSVGIGQISSEVPQNLSASRPQDRQFILSSKKLLLSDSGFYLCAWSKGEETQYFGPGTRLLVL.

This clonotype was seen only a few times. The rearrangement uses TRBV19 and TRBJ1-6, with D maybe TRBD1 (6 bases). Germline CDR1 is LNHDA and CDR2 is SQIVND (reference sequence). The CDR3 extends over 13 amino acids. Trimming shortened V by 4 bases and J by 7 bases, and 8 bases separated the two germline ends. The CDR3 DNA follows: TGTGCCAGTAGTACCAGGGGAAATTCACCCCTCCACTTT. Residues: CASSTRGNSPLHF. Based on the CDR3 plus reference TRBV19 and TRBJ1-6, the full variable domain is DGGITQSPKYLFRKEGQNVTLSCEQNLNHDAMYWYRQDPGQGLRLIYYSQIVNDFQKGDIAEGYSVSREKKESFPLTVTSAQKNPTAFYLCASSTRGNSPLHFGNGTRLTVT.

This clonotype was found many times. The rearrangement uses TRBV20-1 and TRBJ2-7; no clear D gene. CDR3 length equals 14 residues. Germline CDR1 DFQATT, CDR2 SNEGSKA (reference sequence). Between the trimmed V and J ends, which lost 6 bases and 7 bases, there was a span of 22 bases. The chain's CDR3 is CSALTDANLREQYF. The CDR3 region has the DNA TGCAGTGCCCTTACGGATGCGAACCTGAGGGAGCAGTACTTC.

This clonotype was observed at least ten times. The chain has TRBV20-1 and TRBJ2-1; no definite D call. CDR1 DFQATT and CDR2 SNEGSKA come from the germline V gene (reference sequence). V was trimmed by 4 bases and J by 7 bases, leaving 14 bases between them. The CDR3 has 13 residues. The CDR3: CSATSYGRNEQFF. The CDR3 region has the DNA TGCAGTGCTACCTCCTACGGGCGGAATGAGCAGTTCTTC.

This clonotype was seen a single time. The chain recombines TRBV3-1 with TRBJ2-1; TRBD2 agrees at 12 bases. Germline V CDR1 and CDR2: LGHDT, YNNKEL (reference sequence). V dropped 2 bases and J dropped 7; count of bases not matched to a gene: 3. The CDR3 covers 15 residues. DNA of the CDR3: TGTGCCAGCAGCCAAAGACTAGCGGGGGAAAATGAGCAGTTCTTC. This gives the protein CASSQRLAGENEQFF.

The table lists this clonotype with many counts. This chain connects TRBV30 to TRBJ1-2, with a weak D call TRBD1 (5 bases). This CDR3 comprises 13 residues. Trimming shortened V by 5 bases and J by 8 bases, and 18 bases separated the two germline ends. Germline V gives CDR1 GTSNPN, CDR2 SVGIG (reference sequence). The CDR3 spells CAWGTVRAGGYTF. CDR3 DNA: TGTGCCTGGGGGACGGTTAGGGCGGGAGGCTACACCTTC.

As to this clonotype: The junction differs from germline at one of its ends, possibly a read error. The CDR3 loop reads CTSSPHLLRRTEAFF. The CDR3 nucleotides are TGTACCAGCAGCCCCCACCTACTTCGTAGGACTGAAGCTTTCTTT. V usage is TRBV11-2 and J usage is TRBJ1-1; no reliable D call. This CDR3 has 15 residues. In germline, CDR1 is SGHAT, CDR2 FQNNGV.

This clonotype was picked up many times. Relative to the germline gene, one junction end is altered; a read error may explain this. The chain recombines TRBV2 with TRBJ1-5; TRBD1 matches 7 bases. The CDR3 loop spans 15 amino acids. CDR1 and CDR2 (germline): SNHLY, FYNNEI. CDR3 residues: CASREDRAGNQPQHF. The CDR3 DNA reads TGTGCCAGCAGGGAAGACAGGGCTGGGAATCAGCCCCAGCATTTT.